This TCR beta chain was documented in a study of cytomegalovirus exposure and HLA in healthy donors. For the study at large: Among 150 million to 200 million T cells, an earlier analysis found roughly 100 million unique TCR beta sequences.

The CDR3 has 15 residues. CDR1 and CDR2 from the germline V gene are SGHVS and FQNEAQ. V lost 5 bases to trimming and J lost 1 base, with 15 bases between them. Study-level points and caveats: Evidence from a later analysis indicated that most CMV-associated TCR beta chains looked HLA-restricted. Reported results showed that the classifier diagnosed cytomegalovirus status with high specificity and sensitivity.

Points on this clone: Its antigen is as yet unknown.

Primers for the PCR totalled 60 Vbeta and 13 Jbeta. Some clones are missing from TCRdb's copy, which holds only in-frame ones; the method was immunoSEQ multiplex PCR. Of 200,000 to 250,000 clones listed, about 85% are singletons. The specimen was PBMCs. The chain carries TRBV7-8 and TRBJ2-7; the D gene is possibly TRBD2 (6 bases). The clonotype comes from a human donor in good health. The CDR3 is CASSPGSGSSYEQYF. The CDR3 DNA sequence: TGTGCCAGCAGCCCCGGTAGCGGTTCATCCTACGAGCAGTACTTC.